Listed below are T cell receptor beta chains from one sample, sequenced in a study of blood T cell repertoires in COVID-19. Measured with immunoSEQ multiplex PCR; TCRdb has only the in-frame clones, and not every one. Of 150,000 or so clones detected, 70% to 85% appear once; the ten largest clones hold approximately 7%. The sequencing input was peripheral blood. Receptors originate from a woman between 40 and 50 years old with COVID-19, enrolled during active disease. Each CDR3 is given with its conserved first and last residue. The D gene is left open where the match is weak. Clone size is stated in some rows and not others, as once, few, many or a class when expanded.

>NA|TRBV6-1|TRBJ2-1|NA
TGTGCCAGCAGTGCGGATGGGGGCTGGTTGGGAAATGAGCAGTTCTTC
CASSADGGWLGNEQFF
>NA|TRBV6-5|TRBJ1-5|NA
TGTGCCAGCAGTTCACAGGCTCCCAGTCAGCCCCAGCATTTT
CASSSQAPSQPQHF
>many|TRBV19|TRBJ2-5|TRBD1
TGTGCCAGTAGTTTAGCAGGGGGCGCGTTAAAGACCCAGTACTTC
CASSLAGGALKTQYF
>once|TRBV28|TRBJ2-5|NA
TGTGCCAGCAGTTCAGCGGCAAAGAACCAAGAGACCCAGTACTTC
CASSSAAKNQETQYF
>NA|TRBV30|TRBJ1-1|NA
TGTGCCTGGAACCCCACAGGGACCACTGAAGCTTTCTTT
CAWNPTGTTEAFF
>NA|TRBV5-1|TRBJ1-2|TRBD1
TGCGCCAGCAGCTTCACTCAGGGGGCATTGGGCTACACCTTC
CASSFTQGALGYTF
>NA|TRBV6-5|TRBJ2-2|NA
TGTGCCAGCAGTACGGTGGTCGCCGGGGAGCTGTTTTTT
CASSTVVAGELFF
>NA|TRBV5-1|TRBJ1-1|TRBD1
TGCGCCAGCAGCTTGGCCCCGGACAGGGGTGACACTGAAGCTTTCTTT
CASSLAPDRGDTEAFF
>NA|TRBV25-1|TRBJ1-2|NA
TGTGCCAGCAGCCTATACAGTGGCTACACCTTC
CASSLYSGYTF
>NA|TRBV28|TRBJ2-7|NA
TGTGCCAGCAGGGGGGGTGGCAGCCATTACGAGCAGTACTTC
CASRGGGSHYEQYF
>NA|TRBV5-5|TRBJ1-1|NA
TGTGCCAGCAGCCGCGGTATAACGGAAGCTTTCTTT
CASSRGITEAFF
>NA|TRBV11-3|TRBJ1-1|NA
TGTGCCAGCAACAACCCCGATGAAGCTTTCTTT
CASNNPDEAFF
>NA|TRBV19|TRBJ2-3|NA
TGTGCCAGTAGTATCTGGCGGGATAGCACAGATACGCAGTATTTT
CASSIWRDSTDTQYF
>NA|TRBV5-4|TRBJ1-6|NA
TGTGCCAGCAGCTTGGAGGGCAGACAGTATAATTCACCCCTCCACTTT
CASSLEGRQYNSPLHF
>NA|TRBV9|TRBJ2-1|NA
TGTGCCAGCAGCCCAACTAGACTGCCTAACAATGAGCAGTTCTTC
CASSPTRLPNNEQFF
>NA|TRBV28|TRBJ2-7|NA
TGTGCCAGCATTGAGGAAAGTCGTCACGAGCAGTACTTC
CASIEESRHEQYF
>many|TRBV28|TRBJ2-5|NA
TGTGCCAGCACCCCACCGAGAGGCCGGCAGTACTTC
CASTPPRGRQYF
>NA|TRBV28|TRBJ1-2|NA
TGTGCCAGCAGTTCGGTACAGCTCTACACCTTC
CASSSVQLYTF
>NA|TRBV30|TRBJ2-1|NA
TGTGCCTGGGGAGTGGCGGGATACAATGAGCAGTTCTTC
CAWGVAGYNEQFF
>NA|TRBV28|TRBJ2-1|TRBD1
TGTGCCAGCAGCACGAGGGGAGGGGACAGGGAGGAATACAATGAGCAGTTCTTC
CASSTRGGDREEYNEQFF
>NA|TRBV5-1|TRBJ1-5|NA
TGCGCCAGCAGCTTGGGGGGAGGAGATCAGCCCCAGCATTTT
CASSLGGGDQPQHF
>NA|TRBV28|TRBJ2-5|NA
TGTGCCAGCAGTTTAATTGGGTCTAGCGCTGTTGAGACCCAGTACTTC
CASSLIGSSAVETQYF
>NA|TRBV7-9|TRBJ2-4|TRBD1
TGTGCCAGCAGCTTAGGCCGACAGGGTCGGGGCAACATTCAGTACTTC
CASSLGRQGRGNIQYF
>NA|TRBV5-1|TRBJ2-3|TRBD2
TGCGCCAGCAGGACCGGGACTAGCCCCACAGATACGCAGTATTTT
CASRTGTSPTDTQYF
>NA|TRBV28|TRBJ2-7|NA
TGTGCCAGCAGTTTGGAGGGCAGGGCGAACGAGCAGTACTTC
CASSLEGRANEQYF
>NA|TRBV7-6|TRBJ2-1|NA
TGTGCCAGCAGCGTACTACGAAACGTGGATGAGCAGTTCTTC
CASSVLRNVDEQFF
>NA|TRBV7-3|TRBJ2-3|NA
TGTGCCAGCAGCCCGCGAGCGGCTGCAGATACGCAGTATTTT
CASSPRAAADTQYF
>NA|TRBV2|TRBJ1-6|TRBD1
TGTGCCAGCAGACCCGACAGGGGTGGAGATTCACCCCTCCACTTT
CASRPDRGGDSPLHF
>NA|TRBV6-5|TRBJ1-1|TRBD1
TGTGCCAGCAGCGCCGGGACAGGGAGGTTCGCTGAAGCTTTCTTT
CASSAGTGRFAEAFF
>NA|TRBV7-8|TRBJ1-2|NA
TGTGCCAGCAGCCTAGAACAGGGTCTCCGGGTCGGGTACTTTGGCTACACCTTC
CASSLEQGLRVGYFGYTF
>NA|TRBV7-6|TRBJ2-2|TRBD2
TGTGCCAGCAGCCCTGAAAGCGGGAGTAGGTCCACCGGGGAGCTGTTTTTT
CASSPESGSRSTGELFF
>NA|TRBV2|TRBJ2-1|NA
TGTGCCAGCAGTGAAGACAGCAGCTCCTACAATGAGCAGTTCTTC
CASSEDSSSYNEQFF
>few|TRBV4-2|TRBJ1-1|NA
TGTGCCAGCAGCCCCTTCCCTATCACGGAGGGCGCGATGAACACTGAAGCTTTCTTT
CASSPFPITEGAMNTEAFF
>NA|TRBV6-6|TRBJ1-5|TRBD1
TGTGCCAGCGAAACAGGACAGGGCAGCAATCAGCCCCAGCATTTT
CASETGQGSNQPQHF
>NA|TRBV28|TRBJ2-1|TRBD1
TGTGCCAGCAGGATGCGCAGGGGGCCTTACAATGAGCAGTTCTTC
CASRMRRGPYNEQFF
>NA|TRBV28|TRBJ2-1|NA
TGTGCCAGCAGTTTAATGTTGAGGAAGTCGAGCTCCTACAATGAGCAGTTCTTC
CASSLMLRKSSSYNEQFF
>NA|TRBV7-7|TRBJ2-3|NA
TGTGCTAGCAGCCCAGGGGCTAGTACGGCAGATACGCAGTATTTT
CASSPGASTADTQYF
>few|TRBV19|TRBJ2-5|NA
TGTGCCTCTTCATCGGGGGAGGCCACAAAGACCCAGTACTTC
CASSSGEATKTQYF
>NA|TRBV10-2|TRBJ1-2|NA
TGCGCCAGCCTCGACCACAGCTATGGCTACACCTTC
CASLDHSYGYTF
>NA|TRBV5-1|TRBJ2-3|NA
TGCGCCAGCAGCTCCGACTTACCGGGAGATACGCAGTATTTT
CASSSDLPGDTQYF
>NA|TRBV10-2|TRBJ1-1|NA
TGCGCCAGCAGTGAGCACCAGGGGAGTTACACTGAAGCTTTCTTT
CASSEHQGSYTEAFF
>NA|TRBV5-5|TRBJ2-2|NA
TGTGCCAGCAGCCCCGGGATCGTTTCCGGGGAGCTGTTTTTT
CASSPGIVSGELFF
>NA|TRBV18|TRBJ2-3|NA
TGTGCCAGCTCCAACGCTAATACCAGGGTGTTTGATACGCAGTATTTT
CASSNANTRVFDTQYF
>NA|TRBV27|TRBJ2-2|NA
TGTGCCAGCAGTTTACCGATTGACAGGTTGAACACCGGGGAGCTGTTTTTT
CASSLPIDRLNTGELFF
>NA|TRBV7-2|TRBJ2-7|TRBD2
TGTGCCAGCAGCTTAGCGTTTTTAGCGGGAGACGAGCAGTACTTC
CASSLAFLAGDEQYF
>NA|TRBV7-2|TRBJ2-5|NA
TGTGCCAGCAGCTTCTTCACAGACAGCTACCAAGAGACCCAGTACTTC
CASSFFTDSYQETQYF
>NA|TRBV28|TRBJ2-1|TRBD1
TGTGCCAGCAGCCTGATCGGCGGGACAGGGCCGTACAATGAGCAGTTCTTC
CASSLIGGTGPYNEQFF
>NA|TRBV2|TRBJ2-3|TRBD1
TGTGCCAGCAGTAGGACAGGGGGTGTGGGAGATACGCAGTATTTT
CASSRTGGVGDTQYF
>NA|TRBV28|TRBJ2-3|NA
TGTGCCAGCAGCCGGGACTGGGGCACAGATACGCAGTATTTT
CASSRDWGTDTQYF
>NA|TRBV28|TRBJ1-2|TRBD1
TGTGCCAGCAGCTTAGGGACAGCATCTAACTATGGCTACACCTTC
CASSLGTASNYGYTF
>NA|TRBV4-1|TRBJ2-2|NA
TGCGCCAGCAGCCAAGCAAAGGGGCCCGGGGAGCTGTTTTTT
CASSQAKGPGELFF
>NA|TRBV6-5|TRBJ1-1|TRBD1
TGTGCCAGCAGTAGAACGACAGGGTTCGCCACTGAAGCTTTCTTT
CASSRTTGFATEAFF
>once|TRBV29-1|TRBJ1-2|NA
TGCAGCGCGGATCACGGGGTTAACTATGGCTACACCTTC
CSADHGVNYGYTF
>once|TRBV5-1|TRBJ2-6|TRBD1
TGCGCCAGCAGCCTAAGGGGGCCTGGGGCCAACGTCCTGACTTTC
CASSLRGPGANVLTF
>NA|TRBV23-1|TRBJ2-3|NA
TGCGCCAGCAGTCAAATCGGGTGGGATACGCAGTATTTT
CASSQIGWDTQYF
>few|TRBV19|TRBJ1-5|TRBD1
TGTGCCAGTAGGACGTCAGGGGGAAGCAATCAGCCCCAGCATTTT
CASRTSGGSNQPQHF